Shown below are 11 T cell receptor beta chains from a single sample sequenced in a study of CD8+ T cells in alopecia areata. cDNA serving as the sequencing template came from extracted, reverse transcribed RNA. Method: immunoSEQ multiplex PCR; TCRdb's copy keeps in-frame clones and lacks some. The sample shows 150,000 or so clones, roughly 48% of them seen only once. Material: CD4+ T cells sorted from blood. The source of these receptors is a human donor with alopecia areata.

The chain has TRBV29-1 and TRBJ1-1; D ambiguous. Per germline, CDR1 SQVTM and CDR2 ANQGSEA. The length of the CDR3 is 13 residues. The V end was cut by 3 bases, the J end by 0 bases, with 8 bases between. The CDR3 region is CSVETQLNTEAFF. The CDR3 DNA reads TGCAGCGTTGAGACACAATTGAACACTGAAGCTTTCTTT.

This clone was found once. This chain's CDR3 is CATTSPRPSGEQYF. DNA for the CDR3: TGTGCCACCACGTCCCCGCGGCCGTCGGGGGAGCAGTACTTC. The chain has TRBV28 and TRBJ2-7; D may be TRBD2 (5 bases). CDR1 MDHEN and CDR2 SYDVKM come from the germline V gene. The CDR3 sequence is 14 residues long. V gave up 10 bases and J gave up 7 bases, with 23 bases separating them.

This clone was detected only a few times. The rearrangement links TRBV4-2 to TRBJ2-3, with 7 positions matching TRBD1. After removal of 0 bases from V and 7 bases from J, the junction contained 7 bases not matched to a gene. The CDR3 consists of 15 residues. CDR1 and CDR2 from the germline V gene are LGHNA and YNFKEQ. The CDR3 loop reads CASSQEGAGGNTQYF. The CDR3 DNA is TGTGCCAGCAGCCAAGAGGGGGCAGGGGGTAATACGCAGTATTTT.

V is TRBV29-1 and J is TRBJ1-1; possibly TRBD1 for D (5 bases). The germline V and J ends were trimmed by 3 bases and 7 bases, with 6 bases remaining between them. Germline V gives CDR1 SQVTM, CDR2 ANQGSEA. The CDR3 is 10 amino acids. The CDR3 coding sequence is TGCAGCGTTGAGGGGGATGAAGCTTTCTTT. It yields the protein CSVEGDEAFF.

The genes are TRBV5-6 and TRBJ2-7; D is unclear. Looked up from germline, CDR1 is SGHDT and CDR2 is YYEEEE. V was trimmed by 2 bases and J by 7 bases, leaving 7 bases between them. The CDR3 loop spans 11 amino acids. The CDR3 protein is CASSFAGEQYF. CDR3 DNA sequence: TGTGCCAGCAGCTTCGCCGGTGAGCAGTACTTC.

In this sample, this clone turned up a few times. The rearrangement joins TRBV11-1 to TRBJ2-7, with a weak D call TRBD2 (5 bases). The CDR3 is 15 amino acids. Trimming stripped 7 bases from V and 3 bases from J, with 19 bases between. The germline V gene has CDR1 SGHAT and CDR2 FQDESV (reference sequence). This CDR3 is CASTLGKAEDYEQYF. CDR3 sequence (DNA): TGTGCCAGCACCTTGGGTAAGGCGGAGGACTACGAGCAGTACTTC.

The chain couples TRBV4-1 to TRBJ1-5, with a tentative D call TRBD1 (6 bases). The CDR3 is 17 residues long. V was cut by 0 bases and J by 7 bases, with 19 bases left in between. From germline, CDR1 is MGHRA and CDR2 YSYEKL. The CDR3 loop is CASSQDRWGGSLQPQHF. CDR3 DNA sequence: TGCGCCAGCAGCCAAGATCGGTGGGGGGGCAGTCTACAGCCCCAGCATTTT.

The chain has TRBV29-1 and TRBJ1-2; the match to TRBD1 covers 10 bases. The CDR3 consists of 14 residues. The ends lost 6 bases at V and 4 bases at J; junction bases unmatched: 8. The germline V gene encodes CDR1 SQVTM and CDR2 ANQGSEA. CDR3 sequence: CSVMRDRGGYGYTF. CDR3 bases: TGCAGCGTCATGCGGGACAGGGGCGGCTATGGCTACACCTTC.

The CDR3 loop is CASTTGRPNEQFF. Here the CDR3 DNA reads TGTGCCAGTACGACCGGGAGGCCCAATGAGCAGTTCTTC. The rearrangement joins TRBV19 to TRBJ2-1, with TRBD2 matching 7 bases. The J segment lost 6 bases and the V segment lost 7 bases, leaving 6 bases of the junction unmatched. CDR3 length: 13 amino acids. Germline V CDR1 and CDR2: LNHDA, SQIVND (reference sequence).

The rearrangement links TRBV27 to TRBJ2-7; D unclear. The length of the CDR3 is 14 residues. From germline, CDR1 is MNHEY and CDR2 SMNVEV (reference sequence). Between the trimmed V and J ends, which lost 2 bases and 3 bases, there was a span of 11 bases. The CDR3 sequence: CASSLVHTNYEQYF. CDR3 in DNA: TGTGCCAGCAGTTTAGTACACACGAACTACGAGCAGTACTTC.

J is TRBJ2-3 and V is TRBV5-1; D gene ambiguous. V shed 4 bases and J shed 1 base, with 10 bases lying between them. The CDR3 is made up of 14 amino acids. Germline V gene lookup returns CDR1 SGHRS and CDR2 YFSETQ. CDR3 DNA sequence: TGCGCCAGCAGCCTCTGGCCGCGCACAGATACGCAGTATTTT. It translates to CASSLWPRTDTQYF.